Listed below are T cell receptor beta chains from one sample, sequenced in a study of glioma-infiltrating T cells after dendritic cell vaccination. The assay was immunoSEQ multiplex PCR, and TCRdb's table has in-frame clones only and misses some. The sample lists more than 85,000 clones, about 84% seen once, with 2.5% to 3% in the top ten. Here the sequenced sample was blood, taken before dendritic cell vaccination. These receptors were collected from a human donor with glioblastoma. Both conserved end residues are part of each CDR3.

CDR3aa: CASRPMTGGFTYNEQFF
v_gene: TRBV19
j_gene: TRBJ2-1
len: 17

CDR3aa: CASSVQGEEKLFF
v_gene: TRBV25-1
j_gene: TRBJ1-4
len: 13

CDR3aa: CASSLVGQGNSPLHF
v_gene: TRBV7-9
j_gene: TRBJ1-6
len: 15

CDR3aa: CASSFQRDNEQFF
v_gene: TRBV9
j_gene: TRBJ2-1
len: 13

CDR3aa: CASGLGVKGAGTEAFF
v_gene: TRBV12-5
j_gene: TRBJ1-1
len: 16

CDR3aa: CASSVGPGHAGYGYTF
v_gene: TRBV2
j_gene: TRBJ1-2
len: 16

CDR3aa: CATGTDYNQPQHF
v_gene: TRBV15
j_gene: TRBJ1-5
len: 13

CDR3aa: CASSQRRAEITYEQYF
v_gene: TRBV14
j_gene: TRBJ2-7
len: 16

CDR3aa: CSVVPDRGMDGYTF
v_gene: TRBV29-1
j_gene: TRBJ1-2
len: 14

CDR3aa: CASSVQLRGADTQYF
v_gene: TRBV2
j_gene: TRBJ2-3
len: 15

CDR3aa: CASSTGGQDTEAFF
v_gene: TRBV2
j_gene: TRBJ1-1
len: 14

CDR3aa: CASSPVGQWLAFF
v_gene: TRBV27
j_gene: TRBJ1-1
len: 13

CDR3aa: CASSINRGGYGYTF
v_gene: TRBV19
j_gene: TRBJ1-2
len: 14

CDR3aa: CASSQEATMPSLGYEQYF
v_gene: TRBV4-1
j_gene: TRBJ2-7
len: 18

CDR3aa: CASSALPRGRDNEQFF
v_gene: TRBV6-1
j_gene: TRBJ2-1
len: 16

CDR3aa: CASSPGTSEQFF
v_gene: TRBV27
j_gene: TRBJ2-1
len: 12

CDR3aa: CASSLVAGGPYNEQFF
v_gene: TRBV5-1
j_gene: TRBJ2-1
len: 16

CDR3aa: CASSYEGGNQPQHF
v_gene: TRBV5-1
j_gene: TRBJ1-5
len: 14

CDR3aa: CASKEGLGYGYTF
v_gene: TRBV6-1
j_gene: TRBJ1-2
len: 13

CDR3aa: CASSLPAVYNEQFF
v_gene: TRBV11-2
j_gene: TRBJ2-1
len: 14

CDR3aa: CASSLDLQGKSYTF
v_gene: TRBV5-5
j_gene: TRBJ1-2
len: 14

CDR3aa: CASSGTGAETQYF
v_gene: TRBV19
j_gene: TRBJ2-5
len: 13

CDR3aa: CASSPGGTEAFF
v_gene: TRBV4-1
j_gene: TRBJ1-1
len: 12

CDR3aa: CATGGLSYEQYF
v_gene: TRBV2
j_gene: TRBJ2-7
len: 12

CDR3aa: CATSRATPAASYNEQFF
v_gene: TRBV15
j_gene: TRBJ2-1
len: 17

CDR3aa: CASRPGTGHSNQPQHF
v_gene: TRBV5-1
j_gene: TRBJ1-5
len: 16